Listed below are T cell receptor beta chains from one sample, sequenced in a study of blood T cell repertoires in COVID-19. The protocol was immunoSEQ multiplex PCR, while the TCRdb copy is restricted to in-frame clones and leaves out a portion. The data show 100,000 to 150,000 clones, about 74% seen once. The sample taken for sequencing was peripheral blood. All receptors come from an elderly man with COVID-19, enrolled during active disease. The CDR3 runs from the conserved cysteine through the conserved F or W. The D gene is left open where the match is weak. Only part of the rows carry a size: once, few, many, or a class if the clone is expanded.

j_gene | abundance | v_gene | d_gene | len | CDR3nt | CDR3aa
TRBJ1-5 | . | TRBV19 | . | 12 | TGTGCCAGTAGACGGAGCAATCAGCCCCAGCATTTT | CASRRSNQPQHF
TRBJ2-2 | . | TRBV28 | TRBD1 | 17 | TGTGCCAGCAGTTCTATGGTACTGGACAGGGCAACCGGGGAGCTGTTTTTT | CASSSMVLDRATGELFF
TRBJ2-5 | few | TRBV6-5 | . | 15 | TGTGCCAGCAGTTACTCGGAGGGGTCCCAAGAGACCCAGTACTTC | CASSYSEGSQETQYF
TRBJ1-2 | . | TRBV5-1 | . | 14 | TGCGCCAGCAGCCCAAGGACAGAGAACTATGGCTACACCTTC | CASSPRTENYGYTF
TRBJ2-1 | . | TRBV19 | . | 13 | TGTGCCAGTAGTAAGGGGCCATACAATGAGCAGTTCTTC | CASSKGPYNEQFF
TRBJ2-2 | . | TRBV5-1 | TRBD2 | 14 | TGCGCCAGCACGAGCGGGACGAACACCGGGGAGCTGTTTTTT | CASTSGTNTGELFF
TRBJ1-2 | . | TRBV6-1 | . | 13 | TGTGCCAGCAGTGACGGGGGGGTCTATGGCTACACCTTC | CASSDGGVYGYTF
TRBJ2-7 | . | TRBV27 | . | 16 | TGTGCCAGCAGCCCCAGCCGGGGGGCGCTATCCTACGAGCAGTACTTC | CASSPSRGALSYEQYF
TRBJ2-1 | . | TRBV29-1 | . | 12 | TGCAGCGTTCTTGGACGGACACCTGAGCAGTTCTTC | CSVLGRTPEQFF
TRBJ2-5 | . | TRBV7-9 | TRBD2 | 14 | TGTGCCAGCAGCTTATATCCGGGGGGAGAGACCCAGTACTTC | CASSLYPGGETQYF
TRBJ1-1 | . | TRBV10-3 | TRBD1 | 14 | TGTGCCATCAGAGGGACAGGTCGGGCAGATGAAGCTTTCTTT | CAIRGTGRADEAFF
TRBJ2-1 | . | TRBV14 | . | 15 | TGTGCCAGCAGCTCCCGGGACTCTTCTTACAATGAGCAGTTCTTC | CASSSRDSSYNEQFF
TRBJ1-6 | . | TRBV5-4 | . | 16 | TGTGCCAGCAGCTTGGGCGCGGCGAAGGATAATTCACCCCTCCACTTT | CASSLGAAKDNSPLHF
TRBJ1-2 | . | TRBV5-5 | TRBD1 | 13 | TGTGCCAGCAGCCGGACAGGGGCGGGGGGCTACACCTTC | CASSRTGAGGYTF
TRBJ2-7 | . | TRBV5-4 | TRBD2 | 15 | TGTGCCAGCAGCTTACGTAGTAGCGGGGCCTACGAGCAGTACTTC | CASSLRSSGAYEQYF